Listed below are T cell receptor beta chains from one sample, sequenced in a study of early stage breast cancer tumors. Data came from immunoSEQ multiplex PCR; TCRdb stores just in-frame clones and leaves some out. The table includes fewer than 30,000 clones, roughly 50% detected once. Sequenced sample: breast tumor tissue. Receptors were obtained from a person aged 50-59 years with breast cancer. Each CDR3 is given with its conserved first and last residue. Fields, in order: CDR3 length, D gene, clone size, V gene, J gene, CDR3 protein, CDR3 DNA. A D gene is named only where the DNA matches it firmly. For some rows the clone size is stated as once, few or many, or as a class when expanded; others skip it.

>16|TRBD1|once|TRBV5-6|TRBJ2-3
CASSLQPGQGADTQYF
TGTGCCAGCAGCCTCCAGCCGGGACAGGGAGCGGATACGCAGTATTTT
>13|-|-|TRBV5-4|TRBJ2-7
CASSPDSDYEQYF
TGTGCCAGCAGCCCGGACTCGGACTACGAGCAGTACTTC
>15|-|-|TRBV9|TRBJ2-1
CASSVEGSAGNEQFF
TGTGCCAGCAGCGTAGAAGGTTCTGCCGGGAATGAGCAGTTCTTC
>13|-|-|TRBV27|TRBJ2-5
CASSPNPLETQYF
TGTGCCAGCAGTCCCAACCCCCTGGAGACCCAGTACTTC
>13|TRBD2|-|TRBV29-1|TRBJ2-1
CSVEEGGKNEQFF
TGCAGCGTTGAGGAGGGAGGGAAGAATGAGCAGTTCTTC
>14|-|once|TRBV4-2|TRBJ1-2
CASSPKDSRDGYTF
TGTGCCAGCAGCCCGAAGGACAGCCGGGATGGCTACACCTTC
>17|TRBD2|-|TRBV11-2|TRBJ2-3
CASSPRFGSGVTDTQYF
TGTGCCAGCAGCCCTCGCTTTGGGAGCGGGGTCACAGATACGCAGTATTTT
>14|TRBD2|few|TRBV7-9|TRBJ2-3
CASSLGGFIDTQYF
TGTGCCAGCAGCTTGGGGGGGTTCATAGATACGCAGTATTTT
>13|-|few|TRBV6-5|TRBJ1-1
CASSYSGFTEAFF
TGTGCCAGCAGTTATAGCGGATTCACTGAAGCTTTCTTT
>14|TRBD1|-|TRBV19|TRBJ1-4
CASGGQGRNEKLFF
TGTGCCAGCGGTGGACAGGGGAGGAATGAAAAACTGTTTTTT
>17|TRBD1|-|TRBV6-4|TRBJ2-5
CASKGGTGEEGQETQYF
TGTGCCAGCAAAGGGGGGACAGGGGAGGAGGGGCAAGAGACCCAGTACTTC
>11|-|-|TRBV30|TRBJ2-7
CAWSDSDEQYF
TGTGCCTGGAGTGACAGCGACGAGCAGTACTTC
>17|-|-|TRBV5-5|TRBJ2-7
CASSHSMTGSPSYEQYF
TGTGCCAGCAGCCACTCCATGACAGGTTCCCCTTCCTACGAGCAGTACTTC
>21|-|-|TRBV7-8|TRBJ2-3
CASSLFRRRTGAITNTDTQYF
TGTGCCAGCAGCTTATTCCGTAGGAGAACGGGAGCGATAACAAACACAGATACGCAGTATTTT
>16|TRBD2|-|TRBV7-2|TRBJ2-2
CASSLRLAGNSGELFF
TGTGCCAGCAGCTTACGACTAGCGGGAAATTCCGGGGAGCTGTTTTTT
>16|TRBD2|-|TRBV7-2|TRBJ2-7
CASSLLAGGVSYEQYF
TGTGCCAGCAGCTTACTAGCGGGAGGGGTCTCCTACGAGCAGTACTTC
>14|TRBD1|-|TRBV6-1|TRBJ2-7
CASSEGTGSYEQYF
TGTGCCAGCAGTGAAGGGACAGGGTCCTACGAGCAGTACTTC
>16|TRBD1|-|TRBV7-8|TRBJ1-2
CASSHKQGIYTHGYTF
TGTGCCAGCAGCCACAAACAGGGGATCTACACACATGGCTACACCTTC
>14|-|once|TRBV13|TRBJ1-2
CASSFDGGRYGYTF
TGTGCCAGCAGCTTCGATGGGGGGAGATATGGCTACACCTTC
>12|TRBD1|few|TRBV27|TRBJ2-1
CASSPTGIEQFF
TGTGCCAGCAGCCCGACAGGGATTGAGCAGTTCTTC
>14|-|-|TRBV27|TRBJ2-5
CASSPVRRQETQYF
TGTGCCAGCAGTCCCGTGCGGCGCCAAGAGACCCAGTACTTC
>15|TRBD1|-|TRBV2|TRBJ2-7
CASSEEGTGVHEQYF
TGTGCCAGCAGTGAAGAAGGGACAGGAGTTCACGAGCAGTACTTC
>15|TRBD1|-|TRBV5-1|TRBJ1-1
CASSSGGARTTEAFF
TGCGCCAGCAGTTCAGGGGGCGCGAGGACAACTGAAGCTTTCTTT
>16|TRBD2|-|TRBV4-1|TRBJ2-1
CASSQLGTSGINEQFF
TGCGCCAGCAGCCAACTAGGGACTAGCGGGATCAATGAGCAGTTCTTC
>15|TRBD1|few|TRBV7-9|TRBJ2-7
CASQPSGQGAHEQYF
TGTGCCAGCCAACCTTCGGGACAGGGGGCACACGAGCAGTACTTC
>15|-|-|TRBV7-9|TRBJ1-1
CASSLGRGRDTEAFF
TGTGCCAGCAGCTTAGGCAGGGGCAGGGACACTGAAGCTTTCTTT
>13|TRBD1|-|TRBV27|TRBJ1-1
CASSPGQGSEAFF
TGTGCCAGCAGTCCCGGACAGGGGAGTGAAGCTTTCTTT
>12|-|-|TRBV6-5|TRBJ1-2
CASSEGRTGYTF
TGTGCCAGCAGTGAAGGAAGGACTGGCTACACCTTC
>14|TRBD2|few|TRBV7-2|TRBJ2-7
CASSLAGLAGGKYF
TGTGCCAGCAGCTTAGCGGGACTAGCGGGAGGGAAGTACTTC
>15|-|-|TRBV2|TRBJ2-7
CASREGPQATYEQYF
TGTGCCAGCAGGGAGGGACCCCAAGCCACTTACGAGCAGTACTTC
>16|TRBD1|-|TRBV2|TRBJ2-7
CASSQGGGQQTYEQYF
TGTGCCAGCAGTCAGGGTGGGGGACAGCAAACCTACGAGCAGTACTTC
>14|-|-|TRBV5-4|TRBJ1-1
CASSPGPGDTEAFF
TGTGCCAGCAGCCCGGGACCGGGAGACACTGAAGCTTTCTTT
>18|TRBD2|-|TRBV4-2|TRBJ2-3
CASSQNQLAGQETDTQYF
TGTGCCAGCAGCCAAAATCAACTAGCGGGGCAGGAGACAGATACGCAGTATTTT
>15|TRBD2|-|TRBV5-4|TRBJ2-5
CASSQSGGAGETQYF
TGTGCCAGCAGCCAATCGGGGGGTGCGGGGGAGACCCAGTACTTC
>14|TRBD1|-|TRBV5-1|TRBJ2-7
CASSQTGISYEQYF
TGCGCCAGCAGTCAGACAGGGATATCCTACGAGCAGTACTTC
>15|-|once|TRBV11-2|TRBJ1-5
CASSLDPGPNQPQHF
TGTGCCAGCAGCTTAGACCCAGGGCCCAATCAGCCCCAGCATTTT
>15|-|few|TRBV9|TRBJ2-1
CASSVAQWPYNEQFF
TGTGCCAGCAGCGTAGCCCAGTGGCCCTACAATGAGCAGTTCTTC
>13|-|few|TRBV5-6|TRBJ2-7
CASIPSDSEEQYF
TGTGCCAGCATCCCCAGCGACTCAGAAGAGCAGTACTTC
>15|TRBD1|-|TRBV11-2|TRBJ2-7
CASSSTQTGNYEQYF
TGTGCCAGCAGCTCAACTCAGACAGGGAACTACGAGCAGTACTTC
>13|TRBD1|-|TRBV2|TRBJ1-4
CASSELRAGGGFF
TGTGCCAGCAGTGAATTGAGGGCAGGGGGCGGGTTTTTT